The 25 T cell receptor beta chains presented below share a single source sample, sequenced in a study of blood T cell repertoires in COVID-19. Using immunoSEQ multiplex PCR, the repertoire was profiled, and TCRdb retains in-frame clones only, with some absent. The sample yields roughly 120,000 clones, approximately 74% seen once. The sequenced sample was peripheral blood. Source of these receptors: a man older than 75 with COVID-19, enrolled during active disease.

The chain joins TRBV5-8 to TRBJ2-3; 8 bases are shared with TRBD2. The V gene's germline CDR1 is SGHTS and CDR2 YDEGEE. The CDR3 runs to 17 residues. The trim removed 3 bases at V and 1 base at J, leaving 10 bases unmatched. This CDR3 is CASSSNRDSGGTDTQYF. The CDR3 DNA is TGTGCCAGCAGCTCAAACCGCGATAGCGGGGGCACAGATACGCAGTATTTT.

The rearrangement joins TRBV7-8 to TRBJ2-5, with 12 bases matching TRBD2. V was clipped by 1 base and J by 5 bases; unmatched bases: 5. This CDR3 has 16 amino acids. Germline assignment: CDR1 SGHVS and CDR2 FQNEAQ. The CDR3 DNA reads TGTGCCAGCAGCTTAGGGGGACTAGCGGGTCGGGAGACCCAGTACTTC. As protein: CASSLGGLAGRETQYF.

This clone has just a few counts. The chain joins TRBV18 to TRBJ2-5, with TRBD2 identical over 8 bases. Germline V gives CDR1 KGHSH, CDR2 LQKENI. With 1 base clipped from V and 6 bases from J, the junction kept 13 bases outside the gene matches. This CDR3 is built from 17 residues. As DNA, the CDR3 is TGTGCCAGCTCACCACTATCGTCAAGCGGGAGCGGGAAGACCCAGTACTTC. Protein: CASSPLSSSGSGKTQYF.

Only a few counts were recorded for this clone. The J gene is TRBJ2-1, the V gene TRBV28; no clear D. The CDR3 runs to 15 residues. Trimming pared 7 bases from V and 6 bases from J, leaving 19 bases between. Germline assignment: CDR1 MDHEN and CDR2 SYDVKM. This chain's CDR3 is CASTNRQSGRNEQFF. CDR3 DNA: TGTGCCAGCACTAACCGCCAGTCGGGTCGCAATGAGCAGTTCTTC. The full variable domain, with the rest looked up from reference TRBV28 and TRBJ2-1, is DVKVTQSSRYLVKRTGEKVFLECVQDMDHENMFWYRQDPGLGLRLIYFSYDVKMKEKGDIPEGYSVSREKKERFSLILESASTNQTSMYLCASTNRQSGRNEQFFGPGTRLTVL.

The chain employs TRBV27 and TRBJ2-7; 8 positions match TRBD1. Germline V gene lookup returns CDR1 MNHEY and CDR2 SMNVEV (reference sequence). The CDR3 covers 14 residues. V shed 3 bases and J 3 bases; nucleotides not matched to a gene: 4. The CDR3 spells CASSLTGEIYEQYF. As DNA, the CDR3 is TGTGCCAGCAGTTTGACAGGGGAAATCTACGAGCAGTACTTC.

V gene TRBV4-3 combines with J gene TRBJ2-3, with 9 bases fitting TRBD2. The CDR3 has 16 residues. The junction had 9 bases not matched to a gene; V was cut back by 4 bases and J by 4 bases. The germline V gene encodes CDR1 LGHNA and CDR2 YSLEER. This CDR3 is CASSRERAGGADTQYF. CDR3 bases: TGCGCCAGCAGCCGAGAGCGAGCGGGAGGCGCAGATACGCAGTATTTT.

The chain couples TRBV5-1 to TRBJ2-3, with 7 bases aligning to TRBD2. The J segment lost 4 bases and the V segment lost 3 bases, leaving 5 bases of the junction unmatched. CDR1 is SGHRS, CDR2 YFSETQ, per germline. This CDR3 contains 14 residues. Written as DNA, the CDR3 is TGCGCCAGCAGCTGGGCGGGAGCCTCAGATACGCAGTATTTT. Its translation is CASSWAGASDTQYF.

This clone appeared a single time. The chain combines TRBV18 with TRBJ2-7, with 12 bases fitting TRBD2. The J segment lost 0 bases and the V segment lost 2 bases, leaving 5 bases of the junction unmatched. Germline loops: CDR1 KGHSH, CDR2 LQKENI. The CDR3 loop spans 17 amino acids. CDR3 bases: TGTGCCAGCTCACCAAGTCTAGCGGGAGGGAGCTCCTACGAGCAGTACTTC. Protein product: CASSPSLAGGSSYEQYF. The full variable domain, its missing parts supplied by reference TRBV18 and TRBJ2-7, is NAGVMQNPRHLVRRRGQEARLRCSPMKGHSHVYWYRQLPEEGLKFMVYLQKENIIDESGMPKERFSAEFPKEGPSILRIQQVVRGDSAAYFCASSPSLAGGSSYEQYFGPGTRLTVT.

This sequence joins TRBV27 and TRBJ2-2, with 13 nucleotides matching TRBD2. J was trimmed by 5 bases and V by 1 base; bases with no gene match: 1. The CDR3 sequence is 16 residues long. Germline CDR1 MNHEY, CDR2 SMNVEV (reference sequence). Written as DNA, the CDR3 is TGTGCCAGCAGTTTATGGGGACTAGCGGGAACCGGGGAGCTGTTTTTT. Residues: CASSLWGLAGTGELFF.

CDR3 protein: CASRATDQPQHF. The CDR3 region has the DNA TGTGCCAGCAGAGCGACAGATCAGCCCCAGCATTTT. V and J are TRBV2 and TRBJ1-5; D might be TRBD1 (5 bases). V lost 6 bases to trimming and J lost 5 bases, with 8 bases between them. CDR3 length equals 12 residues. Germline CDR1 SNHLY, CDR2 FYNNEI.

The genes are TRBV2 and TRBJ2-5; D is perhaps TRBD2 (6 bases). The CDR3 runs to 13 residues. The germline V and J ends were trimmed by 8 bases and 4 bases, with 14 bases remaining between them. The V gene's germline CDR1 is SNHLY and CDR2 FYNNEI. CDR3 loop: CASASWGGETQYF. In DNA, the CDR3 is TGTGCCAGCGCTAGTTGGGGAGGAGAGACCCAGTACTTC. The full variable domain, in which reference TRBV2 and TRBJ2-5 provide the parts outside the CDR3, is EPEVTQTPSHQVTQMGQEVILRCVPISNHLYFYWYRQILGQKVEFLVSFYNNEISEKSEIFDDQFSVERPDGSNFTLKIRSTKLEDSAMYFCASASWGGETQYFGPGTRLLVL.

The gene calls are TRBV6-5 and TRBJ2-5, with 9 positions matching TRBD2. Trimming removed 6 bases from V and 5 bases from J; junction bases left unmatched: 4. Germline assignment: CDR1 MNHEY and CDR2 SVGAGI. This CDR3 is 13 amino acids long. The CDR3 is CASSPSGRETQYF. The CDR3 bases are TGTGCCAGCAGCCCCAGCGGGAGGGAGACCCAGTACTTC.

The chain joins TRBV27 to TRBJ2-2, with D perhaps TRBD1 (6 bases). The CDR3 is made up of 13 amino acids. Germline CDR1 is MNHEY and CDR2 is SMNVEV (reference sequence). V gave up 6 bases and J gave up 4 bases, with 9 bases separating them. The CDR3 protein is CASRRTVTGELFF. The CDR3 DNA follows: TGTGCCAGCAGGAGGACAGTCACCGGGGAGCTGTTTTTT.

V gene TRBV27 combines with J gene TRBJ2-2; TRBD2 agrees at 12 bases. Germline CDR1 MNHEY, CDR2 SMNVEV (reference sequence). Trimming cost V 1 base and J 6 bases; bases outside gene matches: 9. This CDR3 has 18 residues. The CDR3 protein is CASSLLGLAGGPAGELFF. In nucleotides, the CDR3 is TGTGCCAGCAGTTTATTGGGGCTAGCGGGAGGGCCGGCCGGGGAGCTGTTTTTT.

This rearrangement joins TRBV12-3 or TRBV12-4 to TRBJ2-7, with TRBD1 as a possible D gene (5 bases). This CDR3 has 13 amino acids. The V end was cut by 4 bases, the J end by 6 bases, with 13 bases between. The CDR3 region is CASSSKGRVEQYF. CDR3 coding DNA: TGTGCCAGCAGTTCTAAGGGGCGCGTCGAGCAGTACTTC.

The chain carries TRBV7-6 and TRBJ1-4, with D possibly matching TRBD1 (5 bases). Trimming pared 1 base from V and 2 bases from J, leaving 14 bases between. The germline CDR1 and CDR2 sequences are SGHVS and FNYEAQ. The CDR3 is 17 amino acids. CDR3 in amino acids: CASSLGRRRGTNEKLFF. CDR3 nucleotides: TGTGCCAGCAGCTTAGGTCGTAGGCGGGGGACTAATGAAAAACTGTTTTTT.

This clone was seen only once. The chain has TRBV7-9 and TRBJ2-7, with a tentative D call TRBD2 (6 bases). Germline V gene data show CDR1 as SEHNR and CDR2 as FQNEAQ (reference sequence). Trimming removed 2 bases from V and 0 bases from J, with 11 bases in between. This CDR3 is 15 amino acids long. CDR3 residues: CASSLIGGTSYEQYF. CDR3 bases: TGTGCCAGCAGCTTAATCGGCGGGACCTCCTACGAGCAGTACTTC.

This clone turned up a few times. The chain combines TRBV25-1 with TRBJ2-7, with D tentatively TRBD1 (5 bases). The V gene lost 1 base and the J gene lost 3 bases, with 13 bases spanning the gap. CDR3 length equals 15 residues. CDR1 and CDR2 from the germline V gene are MGHDK and SYGVNS. The CDR3 nucleotides are TGTGCCAGCAGTGAATCAACAGGCCCCTTCTACGAGCAGTACTTC. Its protein product is CASSESTGPFYEQYF.

This clone turned up a few times. The chain uses TRBV4-2 and TRBJ2-3; possible D gene TRBD2, 6 bases. V dropped 0 bases and J dropped 6 bases, with 19 bases sitting between them. This CDR3 has 17 residues. Germline CDR1 LGHNA, CDR2 YNFKEQ. CDR3 protein: CASSQDTGRDFGDTQYF. CDR3 sequence (DNA): TGTGCCAGCAGCCAAGACACGGGGCGGGACTTTGGGGATACGCAGTATTTT.

The chain employs TRBV7-6 and TRBJ2-5; 8 bases are a match to TRBD2. V gave up 0 bases and J gave up 7 bases; unmatched junction bases: 16. Germline CDR1 reads SGHVS; CDR2 reads FNYEAQ. This CDR3 is built from 18 residues. CDR3 loop: CASSLAIRASGRMVTQYF. The CDR3 nucleotides read TGTGCCAGCAGCTTAGCGATCCGTGCCAGCGGGAGAATGGTGACCCAGTACTTC.

The rearrangement joins TRBV5-1 to TRBJ2-5; TRBD1 is a possible D gene (6 bases). Germline V gives CDR1 SGHRS, CDR2 YFSETQ. The CDR3 sequence is 14 residues long. V was pared by 4 bases and J by 2 bases, with 12 bases between. The CDR3 DNA follows: TGCGCCAGCAGCCTCGGGACACCTCAAGAGACCCAGTACTTC. Translated: CASSLGTPQETQYF.

This clone was counted only a few times. The chain joins TRBV2 to TRBJ2-3; 11 positions agree with TRBD2. Germline CDR1 is SNHLY and CDR2 is FYNNEI. The V and J ends lost 5 bases and 0 bases, in that order; junction bases with no gene match: 7. This CDR3 contains 17 residues. The CDR3 protein is CASSKGLADASTDTQYF. The CDR3 DNA reads as TGTGCCAGCAGTAAGGGACTAGCGGATGCTAGCACAGATACGCAGTATTTT. The variable domain in full, with the rest retrieved from reference TRBV2 and TRBJ2-3, is EPEVTQTPSHQVTQMGQEVILRCVPISNHLYFYWYRQILGQKVEFLVSFYNNEISEKSEIFDDQFSVERPDGSNFTLKIRSTKLEDSAMYFCASSKGLADASTDTQYFGPGTRLTVL.

V usage is TRBV7-9 and J usage is TRBJ2-5, with D tentatively TRBD2 (5 bases). The CDR3 length is 19 residues. CDR1 and CDR2 from the germline V gene are SEHNR and FQNEAQ (reference sequence). V was trimmed by 5 bases and J by 0 bases, leaving 25 bases between them. CDR3 DNA: TGTGCCAGCAGCCCTCCGGACGTTAGAGGGAAAGGGAACCAAGAGACCCAGTACTTC. Protein product: CASSPPDVRGKGNQETQYF.

The V call is TRBV28, the J call TRBJ1-5; 7 positions agree with TRBD1. V was clipped by 6 bases and J by 6 bases; unmatched bases: 11. This CDR3 region has 15 residues. CDR1 is MDHEN, CDR2 SYDVKM, per germline. CDR3 DNA: TGTGCCAGCAGAACTGACAGGGTGGGTCGTCAGCCCCAGCATTTT. Translated, it gives CASRTDRVGRQPQHF.

This clone has just a few counts. The rearrangement joins TRBV11-1 to TRBJ1-1; 10 positions agree with TRBD1. With 5 bases clipped from V and 8 bases from J, the junction kept 8 bases outside the gene matches. The CDR3 length is 14 residues. The germline CDR1 and CDR2 sequences are SGHAT and FQDESV (reference sequence). The CDR3 loop reads CASSPTGGAAEAFF. CDR3 DNA: TGTGCCAGCAGCCCGACAGGGGGCGCCGCCGAAGCTTTCTTT.